This TCR beta chain was identified in a study of graft-versus-host responses after intestinal transplantation. Study context: Each of the recipients got a multivisceral, liver-intestinal, or isolated intestinal transplant. Recipients across the board were started on anti-thymocyte globulin induction, then kept on tacrolimus and steroids for two to three years.

Study observations and caveats: Researchers found GvH clones in recipient marrow, and some showed up first in ileum or blood. Early HvG declines after transplant were associated with peak circulating GvH clone levels.

With regard to this clone: Its antigen is currently unknown.

The CDR3 length is 15 residues. The V and J ends lost 6 bases and 2 bases respectively, with 14 bases between them. CDR1 and CDR2 (germline): MNHNS, SASEGT. TCRdb keeps only in-frame clones here, not all; method: immunoSEQ multiplex PCR. The table lists tens of thousands of clones, 85% to 95% of them singletons. The sequence derives from a human donor who received an intestinal transplant. Specimen: unstimulated CD8+ T cells sorted from spleen or lymph node cells, collected before intestinal transplant. The V call is TRBV6-1, the J call TRBJ1-5, with a possible D match to TRBD1 (6 bases). The CDR3 loop reads CASRRDIIRNQPQHF. The CDR3 DNA sequence: TGTGCCAGCAGGAGGGACATCATCCGCAATCAGCCCCAGCATTTT.